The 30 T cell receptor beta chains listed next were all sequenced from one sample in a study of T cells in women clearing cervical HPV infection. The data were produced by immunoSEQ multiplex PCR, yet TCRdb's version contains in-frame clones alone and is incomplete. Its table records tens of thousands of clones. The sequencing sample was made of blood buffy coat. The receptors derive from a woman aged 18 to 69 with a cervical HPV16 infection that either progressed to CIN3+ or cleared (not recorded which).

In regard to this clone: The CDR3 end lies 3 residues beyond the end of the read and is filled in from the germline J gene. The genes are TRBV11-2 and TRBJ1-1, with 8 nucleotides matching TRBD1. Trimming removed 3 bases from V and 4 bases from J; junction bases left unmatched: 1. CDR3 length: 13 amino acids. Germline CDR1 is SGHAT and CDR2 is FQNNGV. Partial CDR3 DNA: TGTGCCAGCAGCTTCGACAGGGGCACTGAA. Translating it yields CASSFDRGTE. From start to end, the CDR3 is CASSFDRGTEAFF.

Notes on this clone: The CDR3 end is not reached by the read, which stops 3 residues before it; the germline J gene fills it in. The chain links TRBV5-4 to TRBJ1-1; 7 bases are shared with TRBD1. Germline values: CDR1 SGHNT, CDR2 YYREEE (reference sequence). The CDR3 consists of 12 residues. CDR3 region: CASSRDRVEAFF. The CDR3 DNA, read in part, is TGTGCCAGCAGCCGCGACAGGGTAGAA.

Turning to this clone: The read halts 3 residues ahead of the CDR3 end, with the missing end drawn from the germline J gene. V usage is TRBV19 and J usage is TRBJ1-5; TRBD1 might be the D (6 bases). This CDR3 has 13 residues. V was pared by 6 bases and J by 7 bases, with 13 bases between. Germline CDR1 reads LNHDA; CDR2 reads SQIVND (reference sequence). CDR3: CASSYRVQQPQHF. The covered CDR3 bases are TGTGCCAGTAGCTACAGGGTTCAGCAGCCC.

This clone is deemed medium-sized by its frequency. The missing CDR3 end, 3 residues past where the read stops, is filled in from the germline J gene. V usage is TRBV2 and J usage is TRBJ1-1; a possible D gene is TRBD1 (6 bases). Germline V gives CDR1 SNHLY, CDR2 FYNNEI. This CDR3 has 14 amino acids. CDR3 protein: CASSGSDSPSPAFF. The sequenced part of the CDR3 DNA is TGTGCCAGCAGCGGCTCGGACAGTCCGTCACCT.

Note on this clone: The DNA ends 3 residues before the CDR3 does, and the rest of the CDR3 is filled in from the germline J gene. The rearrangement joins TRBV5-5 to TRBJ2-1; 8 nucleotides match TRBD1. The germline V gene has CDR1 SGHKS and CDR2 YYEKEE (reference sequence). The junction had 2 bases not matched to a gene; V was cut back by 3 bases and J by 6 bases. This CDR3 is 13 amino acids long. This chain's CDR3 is CASSWTGSNEQFF. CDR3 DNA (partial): TGTGCCAGCAGCTGGACAGGGTCCAATGAG.

CDR3 residues: CASSPPRTGNTEAFF. The sequenced part of the CDR3 DNA is TGTGCCAGCAGCCCGCCCAGGACAGGGAACACTGAA. This chain connects TRBV5-4 to TRBJ1-1, with 7 nucleotides matching TRBD1. The read terminates 3 residues ahead of where the CDR3 ends, so the germline J gene completes it. The CDR3 consists of 15 residues. J lost 1 base, V lost 4 bases, and 7 bases had no gene match. The germline gives CDR1 SGHNT, CDR2 YYREEE (reference sequence).

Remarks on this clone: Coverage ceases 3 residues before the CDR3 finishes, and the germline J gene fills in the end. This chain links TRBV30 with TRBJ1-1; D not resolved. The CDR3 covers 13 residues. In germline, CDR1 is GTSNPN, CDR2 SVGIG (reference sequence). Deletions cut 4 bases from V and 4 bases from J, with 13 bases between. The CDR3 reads CAWTGGPSTEAFF. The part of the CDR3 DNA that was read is TGTGCCTGGACGGGCGGGCCGAGCACTGAA.

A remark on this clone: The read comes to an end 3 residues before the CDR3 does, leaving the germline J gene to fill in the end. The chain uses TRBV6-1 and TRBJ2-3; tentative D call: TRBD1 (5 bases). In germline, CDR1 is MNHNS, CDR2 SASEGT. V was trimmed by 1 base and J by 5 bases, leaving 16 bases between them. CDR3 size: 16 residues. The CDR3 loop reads CASSEVGAVPLDTQYF. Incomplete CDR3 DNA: TGTGCCAGCAGTGAAGTAGGGGCGGTCCCCTTAGATACG.

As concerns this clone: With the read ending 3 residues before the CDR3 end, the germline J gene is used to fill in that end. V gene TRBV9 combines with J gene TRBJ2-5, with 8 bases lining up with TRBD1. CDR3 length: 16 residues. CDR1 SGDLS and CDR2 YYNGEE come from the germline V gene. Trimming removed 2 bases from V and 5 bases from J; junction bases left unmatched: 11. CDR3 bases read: TGTGCCAGCAGCGTGGGGACAGGCCGTACCCAGGAGACC. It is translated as CASSVGTGRTQET. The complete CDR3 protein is CASSVGTGRTQETQYF.

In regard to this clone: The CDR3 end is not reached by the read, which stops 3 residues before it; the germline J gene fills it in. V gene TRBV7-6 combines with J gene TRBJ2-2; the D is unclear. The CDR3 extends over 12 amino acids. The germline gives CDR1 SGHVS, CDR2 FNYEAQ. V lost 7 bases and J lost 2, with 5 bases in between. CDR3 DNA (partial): TGTGCCAGCAAGGGTAACACCGGGGAG. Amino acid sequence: CASKGNTGE. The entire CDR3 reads CASKGNTGELFF. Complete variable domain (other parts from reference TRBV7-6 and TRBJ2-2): GAGVSQSPRYKVTKRGQDVALRCDPISGHVSLYWYRQALGQGPEFLTYFNYEAQQDKSGLPNDRFSAERPEGSISTLTIQRTEQRDSAMYRCASKGNTGELFFGEGSRLTVL.

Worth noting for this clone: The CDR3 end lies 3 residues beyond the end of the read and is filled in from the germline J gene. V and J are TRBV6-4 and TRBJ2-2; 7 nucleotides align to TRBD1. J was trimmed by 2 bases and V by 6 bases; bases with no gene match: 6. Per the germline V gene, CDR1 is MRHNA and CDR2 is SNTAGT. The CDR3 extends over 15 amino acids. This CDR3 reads CASSAGTANTGELFF. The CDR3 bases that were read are TGTGCCAGCAGCGCCGGGACAGCAAACACCGGGGAG.

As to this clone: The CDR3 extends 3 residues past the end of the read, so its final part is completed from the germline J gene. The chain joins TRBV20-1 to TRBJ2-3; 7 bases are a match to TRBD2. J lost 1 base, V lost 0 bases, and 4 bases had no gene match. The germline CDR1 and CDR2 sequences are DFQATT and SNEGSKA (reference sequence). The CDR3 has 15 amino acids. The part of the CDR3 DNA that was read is TGCAGTGCTAGAGATCCAGGGAGGGGCACAGATACG. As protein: CSARDPGRGTDT. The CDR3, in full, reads CSARDPGRGTDTQYF.

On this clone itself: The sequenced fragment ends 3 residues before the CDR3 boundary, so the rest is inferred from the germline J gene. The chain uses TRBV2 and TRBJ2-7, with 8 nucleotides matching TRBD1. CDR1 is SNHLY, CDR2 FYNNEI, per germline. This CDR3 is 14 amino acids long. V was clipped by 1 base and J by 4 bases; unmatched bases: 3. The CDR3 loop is CASSEGTGSYEQYF. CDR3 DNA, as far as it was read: TGTGCCAGCAGTGAAGGGACAGGGTCTTACGAG.

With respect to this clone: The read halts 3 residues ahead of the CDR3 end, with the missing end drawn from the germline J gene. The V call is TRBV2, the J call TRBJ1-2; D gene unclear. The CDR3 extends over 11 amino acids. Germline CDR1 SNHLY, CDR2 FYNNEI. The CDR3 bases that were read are TGTGCCACAGGACTGTACAATGAC. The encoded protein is CATGLYND. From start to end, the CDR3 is CATGLYNDYTF.

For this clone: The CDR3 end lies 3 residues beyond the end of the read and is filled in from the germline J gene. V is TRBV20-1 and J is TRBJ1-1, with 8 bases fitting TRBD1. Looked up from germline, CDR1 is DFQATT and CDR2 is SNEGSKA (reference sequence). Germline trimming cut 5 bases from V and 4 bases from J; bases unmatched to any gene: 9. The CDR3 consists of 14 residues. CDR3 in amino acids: CSARQGIGPTEAFF. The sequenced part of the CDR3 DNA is TGCAGTGCTCGACAGGGGATTGGCCCCACTGAA.

The sequenced part of the CDR3 DNA is TGTGCCAGTAGTATTCGGGGACTGAACCAAGAGACC. Translated: CASSIRGLNQET. The full CDR3 protein reads CASSIRGLNQETQYF. The genes are TRBV19 and TRBJ2-5; D might be TRBD2 (6 bases). Read data end 3 residues before the CDR3 end; the end is taken from the germline J gene. V shed 3 bases and J shed 0 bases, with 11 bases lying between them. The CDR3 extends over 15 amino acids. The germline CDR1 and CDR2 sequences are LNHDA and SQIVND (reference sequence).

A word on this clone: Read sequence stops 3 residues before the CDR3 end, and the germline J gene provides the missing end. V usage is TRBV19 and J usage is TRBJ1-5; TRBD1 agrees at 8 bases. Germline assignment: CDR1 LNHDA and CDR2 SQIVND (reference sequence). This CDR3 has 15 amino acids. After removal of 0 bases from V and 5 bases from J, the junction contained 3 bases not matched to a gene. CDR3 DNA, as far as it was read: TGTGCCAGTAGTATAGAGAGGACAGGGCATCAGCCC. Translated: CASSIERTGHQP. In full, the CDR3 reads CASSIERTGHQPQHF.

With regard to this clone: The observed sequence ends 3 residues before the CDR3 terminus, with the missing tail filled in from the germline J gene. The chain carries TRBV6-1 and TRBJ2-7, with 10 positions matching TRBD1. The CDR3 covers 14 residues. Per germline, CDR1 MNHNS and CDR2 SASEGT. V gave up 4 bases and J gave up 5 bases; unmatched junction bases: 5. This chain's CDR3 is CASSGGQGFDEQYF. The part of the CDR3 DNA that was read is TGTGCCAGCAGTGGGGGACAGGGGTTTGACGAG.

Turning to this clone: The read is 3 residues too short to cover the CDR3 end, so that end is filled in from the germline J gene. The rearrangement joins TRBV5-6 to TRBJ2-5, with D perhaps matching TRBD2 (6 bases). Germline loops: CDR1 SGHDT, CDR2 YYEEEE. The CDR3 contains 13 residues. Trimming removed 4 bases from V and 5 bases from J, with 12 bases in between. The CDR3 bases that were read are TGTGCCAGCAGCACTGCGGCGGGGGAGACC. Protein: CASSTAAGET. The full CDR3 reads CASSTAAGETQYF.

This CDR3 reads CASRDGESGELFF. Incomplete CDR3 DNA: TGCGCCAGCAGGGACGGGGAATCCGGGGAG. The chain joins TRBV5-1 to TRBJ2-2, with D perhaps TRBD2 (5 bases). Read sequence stops 3 residues before the CDR3 end, and the germline J gene provides the missing end. Per germline, CDR1 SGHRS and CDR2 YFSETQ. V was clipped by 5 bases and J by 6 bases, with 11 bases between them. CDR3 size: 13 residues.

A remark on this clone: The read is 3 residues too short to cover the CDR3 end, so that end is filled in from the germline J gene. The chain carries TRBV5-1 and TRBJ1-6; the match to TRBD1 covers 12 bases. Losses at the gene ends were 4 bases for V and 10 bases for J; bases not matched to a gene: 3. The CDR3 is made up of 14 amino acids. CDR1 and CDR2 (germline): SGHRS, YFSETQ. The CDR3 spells CASSPGTGGSPLHF. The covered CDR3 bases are TGCGCCAGCAGCCCTGGGACAGGGGGCTCACCC. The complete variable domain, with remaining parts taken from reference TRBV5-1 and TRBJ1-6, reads KAGVTQTPRYLIKTRGQQVTLSCSPISGHRSVSWYQQTPGQGLQFLFEYFSETQRNKGNFPGRFSGRQFSNSRSEMNVSTLELGDSALYLCASSPGTGGSPLHFGNGTRLTVT.

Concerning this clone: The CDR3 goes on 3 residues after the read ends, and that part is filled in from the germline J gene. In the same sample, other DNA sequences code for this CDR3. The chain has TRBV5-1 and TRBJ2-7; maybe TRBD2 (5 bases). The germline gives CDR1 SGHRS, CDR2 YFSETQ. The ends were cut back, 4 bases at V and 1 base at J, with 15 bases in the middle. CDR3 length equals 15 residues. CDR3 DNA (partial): TGCGCCAGCAGCCCAAACACTAGACTATCCTACGAG. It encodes CASSPNTRLSYE. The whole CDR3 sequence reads CASSPNTRLSYEQYF.

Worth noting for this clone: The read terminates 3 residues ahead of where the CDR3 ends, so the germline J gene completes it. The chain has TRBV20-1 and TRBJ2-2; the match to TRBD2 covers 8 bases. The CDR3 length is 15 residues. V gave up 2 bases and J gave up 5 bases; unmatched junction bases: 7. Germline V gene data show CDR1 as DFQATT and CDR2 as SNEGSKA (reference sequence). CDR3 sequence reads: CSARRLAGPTGELFF. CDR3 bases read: TGCAGTGCTAGACGCCTAGCGGGTCCGACCGGGGAG.

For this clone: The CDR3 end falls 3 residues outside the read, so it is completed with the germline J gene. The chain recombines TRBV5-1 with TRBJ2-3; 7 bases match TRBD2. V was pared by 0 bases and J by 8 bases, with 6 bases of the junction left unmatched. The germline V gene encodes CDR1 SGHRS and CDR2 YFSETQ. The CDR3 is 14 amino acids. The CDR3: CASSLDSWGGTQYF. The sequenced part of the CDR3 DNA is TGCGCCAGCAGCTTGGATTCGTGGGGGGGTACG.

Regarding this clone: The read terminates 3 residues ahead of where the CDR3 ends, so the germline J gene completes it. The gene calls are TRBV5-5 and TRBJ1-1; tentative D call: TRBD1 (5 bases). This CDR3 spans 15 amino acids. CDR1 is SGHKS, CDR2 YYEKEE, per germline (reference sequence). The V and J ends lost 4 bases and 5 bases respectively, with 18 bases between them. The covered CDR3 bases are TGTGCCAGCAGCCCTTCTCGGCAGGGAAGAACTGAA. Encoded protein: CASSPSRQGRTE. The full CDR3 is CASSPSRQGRTEAFF. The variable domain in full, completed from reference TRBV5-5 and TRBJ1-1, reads DAGVTQSPTHLIKTRGQQVTLRCSPISGHKSVSWYQQVLGQGPQFIFQYYEKEERGRGNFPDRFSARQFPNYSSELNVNALLLGDSALYLCASSPSRQGRTEAFFGQGTRLTVV.

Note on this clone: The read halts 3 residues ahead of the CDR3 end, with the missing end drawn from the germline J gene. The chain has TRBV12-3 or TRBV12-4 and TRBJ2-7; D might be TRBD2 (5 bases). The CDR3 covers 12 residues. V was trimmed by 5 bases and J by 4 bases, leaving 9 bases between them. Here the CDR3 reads CASSTDSYEQYF. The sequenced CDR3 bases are TGTGCCAGCAGTACGGACTCTTACGAG.

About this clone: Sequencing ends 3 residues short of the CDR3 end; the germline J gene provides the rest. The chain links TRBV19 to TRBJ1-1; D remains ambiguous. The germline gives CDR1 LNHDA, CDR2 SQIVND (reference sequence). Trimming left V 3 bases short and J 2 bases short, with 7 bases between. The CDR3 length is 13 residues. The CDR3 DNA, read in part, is TGTGCCAGTAGTATTGGCAAAAACACTGAA. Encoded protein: CASSIGKNTE. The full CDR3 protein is CASSIGKNTEAFF. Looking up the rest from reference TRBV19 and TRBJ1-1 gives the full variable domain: DGGITQSPKYLFRKEGQNVTLSCEQNLNHDAMYWYRQDPGQGLRLIYYSQIVNDFQKGDIAEGYSVSREKKESFPLTVTSAQKNPTAFYLCASSIGKNTEAFFGQGTRLTVV.

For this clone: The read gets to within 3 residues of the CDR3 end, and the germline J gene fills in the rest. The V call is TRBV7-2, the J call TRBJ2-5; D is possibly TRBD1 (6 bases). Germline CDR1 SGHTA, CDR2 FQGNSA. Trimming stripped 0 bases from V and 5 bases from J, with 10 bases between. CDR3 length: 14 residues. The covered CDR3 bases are TGTGCCAGCAGCTTAGCGGTGGGGGCCGAGACC. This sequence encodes CASSLAVGAET. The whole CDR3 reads CASSLAVGAETQYF.

The CDR3 spells CASSSLAGAGNEQFF. Incomplete CDR3 DNA: TGTGCCAGCAGTTCACTAGCGGGAGCAGGGAATGAG. The chain couples TRBV27 to TRBJ2-1; TRBD2 aligns across 11 bases. Read data end 3 residues before the CDR3 end; the end is taken from the germline J gene. Germline assignment: CDR1 MNHEY and CDR2 SMNVEV (reference sequence). The junction had 6 bases not matched to a gene; V was cut back by 4 bases and J by 7 bases. The CDR3 covers 15 residues.

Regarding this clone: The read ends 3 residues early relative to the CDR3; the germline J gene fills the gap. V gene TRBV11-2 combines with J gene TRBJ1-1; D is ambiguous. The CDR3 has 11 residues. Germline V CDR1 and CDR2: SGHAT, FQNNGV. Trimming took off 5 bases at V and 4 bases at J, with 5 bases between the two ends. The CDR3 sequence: CASSPSTEAFF. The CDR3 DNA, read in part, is TGTGCCAGCAGCCCCTCCACTGAA.